A single sample is the source of the 6 T cell receptor beta chains below, sequenced in a study. The TRBV12-4/TRBJ1-2 clonotypes were amplified using barcode primers with ligated adaptors. TCRdb redid the calling of the multiplex PCR reads with MiXCR, one entry per CDR3 protein. This table has 800 to 1,000 distinct CDR3 sequences, roughly a quarter appearing once. Treg sorting used a CD4+CD25+CD127-/low gate. What was sequenced was Tregs sorted from blood. The receptors here all came from a female donor with breast cancer.

Within the sample, this clonotype is medium-sized. This rearrangement joins TRBV12-3 or TRBV12-4 to TRBJ1-2; unclear D gene. Trimming cost V 7 bases and J 6 bases, with 12 bases left between them. The CDR3 runs to 12 residues. The CDR3 spells CASTERGDGYTF. In DNA, the CDR3 is TGTGCCAGCACCGAACGCGGCGATGGCTACACCTTC.

The chain joins TRBV12-3 or TRBV12-4 to TRBJ1-2; D unclear. Between the trimmed V and J ends, which lost 5 bases and 1 base, there was a span of 11 bases. CDR3 size: 14 residues. The CDR3 nucleotides are TGTGCCAGCAGTCGTGACACCCGTAACTATGGCTACACCTTC. Residues: CASSRDTRNYGYTF.

This clonotype is termed large. This chain joins TRBV12-3 or TRBV12-4 and TRBJ1-2; no clear D gene. Trimming cost V 10 bases and J 4 bases, with 10 bases left between them. The CDR3 totals 11 residues. CDR3 sequence reads: CAISWGYGYTF. For the CDR3, the DNA is TGTGCCATTTCTTGGGGCTATGGCTACACCTTC.

This clonotype is judged large (0.1 to 1%). The rearrangement links TRBV12-3 or TRBV12-4 to TRBJ1-2; 8 nucleotides line up with TRBD1. J lost 2 bases, V lost 6 bases, and 2 bases had no gene match. The CDR3 spans 13 residues. CDR3 sequence: CASSRDRNYGYTF. The DNA for the CDR3 is TGTGCCAGCAGCCGGGACAGGAACTATGGCTACACCTTC.

By its share, this clonotype is medium-sized (0.01 to 0.1%). V gene TRBV12-3 or TRBV12-4 combines with J gene TRBJ1-2; the D gene is possibly TRBD1 (5 bases). The germline V and J ends were trimmed by 1 base and 5 bases, with 8 bases remaining between them. The CDR3 is 13 residues long. The CDR3 DNA sequence: TGTGCCAGCAGTTTAGAACAGGTTTATGGCTACACCTTC. Its protein is CASSLEQVYGYTF.

This clonotype is categorized as large. The chain carries TRBV12-3 or TRBV12-4 and TRBJ1-2; the D gene is possibly TRBD1 (5 bases). V lost 1 base and J 4 bases, leaving 13 bases between the germline ends. This CDR3 has 15 residues. The CDR3 spells CASSLGQWGSYGYTF. CDR3 coding DNA: TGTGCCAGCAGTTTAGGACAGTGGGGTAGCTATGGCTACACCTTC.